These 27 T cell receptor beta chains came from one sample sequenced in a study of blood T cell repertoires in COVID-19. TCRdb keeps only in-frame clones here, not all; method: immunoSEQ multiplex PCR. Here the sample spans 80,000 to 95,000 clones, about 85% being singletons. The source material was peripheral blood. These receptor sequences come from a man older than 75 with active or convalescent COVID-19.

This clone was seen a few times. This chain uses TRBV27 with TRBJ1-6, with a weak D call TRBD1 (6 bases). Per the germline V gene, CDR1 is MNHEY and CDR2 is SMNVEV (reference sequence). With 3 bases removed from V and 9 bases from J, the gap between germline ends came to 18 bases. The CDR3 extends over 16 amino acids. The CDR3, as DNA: TGTGCCAGCAGTTTGGTGGGACAAGGAGTGGGTTCACCCCTCCACTTT. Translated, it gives CASSLVGQGVGSPLHF.

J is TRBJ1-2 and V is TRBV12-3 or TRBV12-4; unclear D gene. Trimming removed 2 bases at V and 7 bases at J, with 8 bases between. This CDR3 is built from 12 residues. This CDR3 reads CASSLNGVGYTF. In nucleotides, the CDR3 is TGTGCCAGCAGTTTAAACGGGGTTGGCTACACCTTC.

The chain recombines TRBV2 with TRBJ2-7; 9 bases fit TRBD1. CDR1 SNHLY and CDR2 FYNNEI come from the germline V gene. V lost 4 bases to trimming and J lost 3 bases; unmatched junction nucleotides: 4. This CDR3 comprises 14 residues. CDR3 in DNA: TGTGCCAGCAGTGGCCCGGGACAGGGCTACGAGCAGTACTTC. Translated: CASSGPGQGYEQYF. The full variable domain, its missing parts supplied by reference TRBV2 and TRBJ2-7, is EPEVTQTPSHQVTQMGQEVILRCVPISNHLYFYWYRQILGQKVEFLVSFYNNEISEKSEIFDDQFSVERPDGSNFTLKIRSTKLEDSAMYFCASSGPGQGYEQYFGPGTRLTVT.

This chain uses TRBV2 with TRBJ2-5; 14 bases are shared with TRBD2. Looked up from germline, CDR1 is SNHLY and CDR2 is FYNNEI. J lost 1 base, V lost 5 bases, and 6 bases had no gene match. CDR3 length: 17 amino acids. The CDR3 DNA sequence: TGTGCCAGCAGTCGGACTAGCGGGGGGTCTAGCCAAGAGACCCAGTACTTC. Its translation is CASSRTSGGSSQETQYF.

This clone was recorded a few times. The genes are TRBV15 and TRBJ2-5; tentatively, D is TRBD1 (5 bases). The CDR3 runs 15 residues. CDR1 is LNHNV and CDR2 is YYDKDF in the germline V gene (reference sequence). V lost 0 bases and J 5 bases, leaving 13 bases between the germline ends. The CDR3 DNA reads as TGTGCCACCAGCAGAGATCCGCAGGGATGGGAGACCCAGTACTTC. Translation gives CATSRDPQGWETQYF.

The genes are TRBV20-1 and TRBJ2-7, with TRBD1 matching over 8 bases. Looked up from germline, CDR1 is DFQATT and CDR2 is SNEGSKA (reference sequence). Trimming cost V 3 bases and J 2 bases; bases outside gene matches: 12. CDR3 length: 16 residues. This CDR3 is CSASPPRQGTTYEQYF. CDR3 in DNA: TGCAGTGCTAGTCCTCCAAGACAGGGGACCACCTACGAGCAGTACTTC.

In DNA, the CDR3 is TGTGCCAGCTCACCACCGGCCAGCTCTGGAAACACCATATATTTT. Protein: CASSPPASSGNTIYF. The rearrangement joins TRBV18 to TRBJ1-3, with D unresolved. The CDR3 sequence is 15 residues long. Germline V CDR1 and CDR2: KGHSH, LQKENI. The V and J ends lost 0 bases and 0 bases respectively, with 6 bases between them.

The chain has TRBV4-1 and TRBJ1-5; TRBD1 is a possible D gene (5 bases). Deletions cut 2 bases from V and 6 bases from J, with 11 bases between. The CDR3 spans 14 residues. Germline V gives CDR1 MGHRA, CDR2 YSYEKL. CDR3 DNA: TGCGCCAGCAGCCAACCCCGTCAGGGTCAGCCCCAGCATTTT. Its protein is CASSQPRQGQPQHF.

The CDR3 spells CASSIQGPGETQYF. The CDR3 bases are TGTGCCAGCAGTATACAGGGGCCTGGAGAGACCCAGTACTTC. The gene calls are TRBV6-5 and TRBJ2-5, with 7 bases fitting TRBD1. Unmatched junction bases numbered 7, after V lost 5 bases and J lost 4 bases. The CDR3 contains 14 residues. Germline V lookup: CDR1 MNHEY, CDR2 SVGAGI.

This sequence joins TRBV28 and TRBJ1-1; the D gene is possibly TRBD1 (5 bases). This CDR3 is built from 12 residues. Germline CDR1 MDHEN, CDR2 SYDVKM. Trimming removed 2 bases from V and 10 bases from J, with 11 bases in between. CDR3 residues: CASSLGPGGAFF. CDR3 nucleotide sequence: TGTGCCAGCAGTTTAGGGCCCGGGGGAGCTTTCTTT.

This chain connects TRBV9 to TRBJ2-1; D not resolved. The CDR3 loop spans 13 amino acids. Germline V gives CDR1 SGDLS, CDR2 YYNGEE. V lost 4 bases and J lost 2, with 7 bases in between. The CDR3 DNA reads TGTGCCAGCAGCTCCCGTCCCTACAATGAGCAGTTCTTC. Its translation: CASSSRPYNEQFF.

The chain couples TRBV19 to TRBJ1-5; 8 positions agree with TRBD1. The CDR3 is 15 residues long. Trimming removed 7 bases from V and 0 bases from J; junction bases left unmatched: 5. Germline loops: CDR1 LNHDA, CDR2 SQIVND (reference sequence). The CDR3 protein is CASIQGGISNQPQHF. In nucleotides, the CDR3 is TGTGCCAGTATACAGGGGGGGATTAGCAATCAGCCCCAGCATTTT. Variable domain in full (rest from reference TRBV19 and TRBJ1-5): DGGITQSPKYLFRKEGQNVTLSCEQNLNHDAMYWYRQDPGQGLRLIYYSQIVNDFQKGDIAEGYSVSREKKESFPLTVTSAQKNPTAFYLCASIQGGISNQPQHFGDGTRLSIL.

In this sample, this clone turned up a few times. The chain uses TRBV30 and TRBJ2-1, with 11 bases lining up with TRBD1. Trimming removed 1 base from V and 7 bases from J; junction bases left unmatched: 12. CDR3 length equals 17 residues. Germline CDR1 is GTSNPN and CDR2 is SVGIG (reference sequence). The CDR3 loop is CAWSAGQGAPTGNEQFF. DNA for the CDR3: TGTGCCTGGAGTGCTGGACAGGGGGCGCCTACAGGGAATGAGCAGTTCTTC.

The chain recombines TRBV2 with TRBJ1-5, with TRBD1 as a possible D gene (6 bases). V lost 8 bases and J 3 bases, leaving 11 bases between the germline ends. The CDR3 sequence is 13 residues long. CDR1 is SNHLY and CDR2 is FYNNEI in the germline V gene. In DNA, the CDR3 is TGTGCCAGCTGCGGACAGCCCAATCAGCCCCAGCATTTT. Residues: CASCGQPNQPQHF.

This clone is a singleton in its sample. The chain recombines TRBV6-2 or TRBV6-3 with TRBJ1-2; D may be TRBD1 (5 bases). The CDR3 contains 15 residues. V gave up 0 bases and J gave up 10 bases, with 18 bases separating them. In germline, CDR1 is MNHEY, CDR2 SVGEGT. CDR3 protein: CASSYSRQRINSYTF. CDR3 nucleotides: TGTGCCAGCAGTTACTCGAGACAGAGAATTAACTCCTACACCTTC.

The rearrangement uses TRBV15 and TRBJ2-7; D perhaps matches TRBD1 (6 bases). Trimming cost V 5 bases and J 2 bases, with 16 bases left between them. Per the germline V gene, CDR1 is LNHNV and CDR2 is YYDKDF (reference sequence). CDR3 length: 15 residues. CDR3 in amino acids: CATSAPRQATYEQYF. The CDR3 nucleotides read TGTGCCACCAGCGCACCTCGACAGGCGACCTACGAGCAGTACTTC.

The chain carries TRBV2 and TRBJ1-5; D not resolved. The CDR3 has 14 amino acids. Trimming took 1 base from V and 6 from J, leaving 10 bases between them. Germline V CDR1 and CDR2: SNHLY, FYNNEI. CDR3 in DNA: TGTGCCAGCAGTGAAGGCATTCTAGGTCAGCCCCAGCATTTT. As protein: CASSEGILGQPQHF. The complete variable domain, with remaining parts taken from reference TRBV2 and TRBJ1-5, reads EPEVTQTPSHQVTQMGQEVILRCVPISNHLYFYWYRQILGQKVEFLVSFYNNEISEKSEIFDDQFSVERPDGSNFTLKIRSTKLEDSAMYFCASSEGILGQPQHFGDGTRLSIL.

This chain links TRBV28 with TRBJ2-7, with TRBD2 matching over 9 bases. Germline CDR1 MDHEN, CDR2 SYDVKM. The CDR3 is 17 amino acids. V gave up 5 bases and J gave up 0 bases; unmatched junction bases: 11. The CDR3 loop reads CASSARSGGTSSYEQYF. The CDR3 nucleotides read TGTGCCAGCAGTGCCCGCAGCGGGGGGACAAGCTCCTACGAGCAGTACTTC.

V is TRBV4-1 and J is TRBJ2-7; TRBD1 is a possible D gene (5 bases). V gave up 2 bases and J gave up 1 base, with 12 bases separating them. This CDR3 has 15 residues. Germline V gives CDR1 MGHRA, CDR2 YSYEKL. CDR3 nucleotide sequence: TGCGCCAGCAGCCAACCGGGCCGGACATCCTACGAGCAGTACTTC. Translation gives CASSQPGRTSYEQYF.

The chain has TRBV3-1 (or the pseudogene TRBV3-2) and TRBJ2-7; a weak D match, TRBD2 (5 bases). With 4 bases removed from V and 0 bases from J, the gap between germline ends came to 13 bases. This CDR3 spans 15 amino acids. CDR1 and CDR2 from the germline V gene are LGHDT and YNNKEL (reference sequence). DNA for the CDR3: TGTGCCAGCAGCCCGCTGTATGGGAGCTCCTACGAGCAGTACTTC. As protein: CASSPLYGSSYEQYF.

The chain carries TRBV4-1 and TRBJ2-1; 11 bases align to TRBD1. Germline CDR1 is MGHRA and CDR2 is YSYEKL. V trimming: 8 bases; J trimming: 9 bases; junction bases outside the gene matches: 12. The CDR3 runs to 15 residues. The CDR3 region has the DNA TGCGCCAGCTCCGGAAGGGACAGGGGGAAAAGTGAGCAGTTCTTC. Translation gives CASSGRDRGKSEQFF.

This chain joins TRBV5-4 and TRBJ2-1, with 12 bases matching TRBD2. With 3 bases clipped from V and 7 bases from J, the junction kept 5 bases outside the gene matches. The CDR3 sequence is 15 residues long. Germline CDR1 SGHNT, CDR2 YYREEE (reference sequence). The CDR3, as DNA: TGTGCCAGCAGCTCAGGACTAGCGGGGCTTAATGAGCAGTTCTTC. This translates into CASSSGLAGLNEQFF.

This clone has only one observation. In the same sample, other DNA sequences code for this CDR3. The CDR3 DNA is TGTGCCAGCAGTGAGCGCAGGGGTTATTCACCCCTCCACTTT. This encodes CASSERRGYSPLHF. The chain carries TRBV2 and TRBJ1-6, with TRBD1 as a possible D gene (6 bases). The V gene's germline CDR1 is SNHLY and CDR2 FYNNEI. This CDR3 contains 14 residues. V was shortened by 3 bases and J by 8 bases, with 11 bases between the two germline ends.

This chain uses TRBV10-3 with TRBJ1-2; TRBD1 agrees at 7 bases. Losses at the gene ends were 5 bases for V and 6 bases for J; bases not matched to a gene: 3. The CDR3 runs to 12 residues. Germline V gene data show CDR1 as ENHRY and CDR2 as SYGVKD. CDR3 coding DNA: TGTGCCATCAGTTTCCAGGGGGATGGCTACACCTTC. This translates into CAISFQGDGYTF.

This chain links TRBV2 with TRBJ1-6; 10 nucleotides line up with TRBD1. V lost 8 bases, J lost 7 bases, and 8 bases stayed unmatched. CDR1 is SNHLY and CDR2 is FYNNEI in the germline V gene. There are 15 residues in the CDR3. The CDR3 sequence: CASYYTGQGNSPLHF. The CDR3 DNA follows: TGTGCCAGCTATTATACGGGACAGGGGAATTCACCCCTCCACTTT.

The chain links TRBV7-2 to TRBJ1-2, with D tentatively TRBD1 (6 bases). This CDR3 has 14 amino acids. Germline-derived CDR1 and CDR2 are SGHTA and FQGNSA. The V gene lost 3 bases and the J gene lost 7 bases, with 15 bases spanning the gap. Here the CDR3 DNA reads TGTGCCAGCAGCTTCAACAGGGATGTCTCTGGCTACACCTTC. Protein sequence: CASSFNRDVSGYTF. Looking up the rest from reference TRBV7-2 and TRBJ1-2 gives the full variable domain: GAGVSQSPSNKVTEKGKDVELRCDPISGHTALYWYRQSLGQGLEFLIYFQGNSAPDKSGLPSDRFSAERTGGSVSTLTIQRTQQEDSAVYLCASSFNRDVSGYTFGSGTRLTVV.

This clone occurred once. CDR3 residues: CASSFLGAPSPTDTQYF. CDR3 nucleotide sequence: TGTGCCAGCAGCTTCCTTGGGGCTCCTTCCCCCACAGATACGCAGTATTTT. The chain employs TRBV7-8 and TRBJ2-3; possibly TRBD1 for D (5 bases). CDR1 is SGHVS and CDR2 is FQNEAQ in the germline V gene. Trimming took off 3 bases at V and 2 bases at J, with 18 bases between the two ends. The CDR3 contains 17 residues.